The 23 T cell receptor beta chains listed next were all sequenced from one sample in a study of OX40 agonist ivuxolimab in advanced cancers. TCRdb's table, derived via immunoSEQ multiplex PCR, lists solely in-frame clones and lacks some. This sample carries around 82,000 clones, approximately 90% of them seen once, and the ten largest clones take under 0.6%. Sample: CD4+ or CD8+ T cells sorted from blood, taken in a trial of the OX40 agonist ivuxolimab. The receptor source for this set is an adult with an advanced solid tumor such as melanoma, head and neck, liver or kidney cancer.

The rearrangement links TRBV18 to TRBJ2-1; no definite D call. The germline V gene encodes CDR1 KGHSH and CDR2 LQKENI. The length of the CDR3 is 15 residues. Trimming left V 3 bases short and J 8 bases short, with 17 bases between. CDR3 bases: TGTGCCAGCTCACCCCAGACCAACGCGTGGGATGAGCAGTTCTTC. This sequence encodes CASSPQTNAWDEQFF.

This clone has just a few counts. The V call is TRBV5-5, the J call TRBJ1-1; D is possibly TRBD1 (5 bases). Germline CDR1 reads SGHKS; CDR2 reads YYEKEE (reference sequence). This CDR3 contains 14 residues. The V and J ends lost 4 bases and 3 bases respectively, with 13 bases between them. Here the CDR3 DNA reads TGTGCCAGCAGCCCGAGAGGGGAGGACACTGAAGCTTTCTTT. Protein product: CASSPRGEDTEAFF.

The CDR3 DNA reads TGTGCCAGCAGTGCAACTTATACCATATATTTT. Amino acids: CASSATYTIYF. The V call is TRBV28, the J call TRBJ1-3, with D hard to call. The CDR3 is made up of 11 amino acids. Trimming removed 5 bases at V and 10 bases at J, with 9 bases between. Germline lookup yields CDR1 MDHEN and CDR2 SYDVKM.

This chain joins TRBV29-1 and TRBJ2-7; D ambiguous. Germline CDR1 is SQVTM and CDR2 is ANQGSEA. The V gene lost 2 bases and the J gene lost 5 bases, with 10 bases spanning the gap. This CDR3 is built from 12 residues. The CDR3 loop is CSVEKVRHEQYF. The CDR3 DNA reads TGCAGCGTTGAAAAGGTGCGGCACGAGCAGTACTTC.

V usage is TRBV18 and J usage is TRBJ2-5; TRBD2 matches 11 bases. The germline V gene encodes CDR1 KGHSH and CDR2 LQKENI. The ends lost 6 bases at V and 0 bases at J; junction bases unmatched: 9. The length of the CDR3 is 17 residues. This CDR3 is CASSFPGLAAYQETQYF. The CDR3, as DNA: TGTGCCAGCTCCTTCCCGGGACTAGCGGCCTACCAAGAGACCCAGTACTTC.

The chain employs TRBV5-1 and TRBJ2-2, with D possibly matching TRBD1 (6 bases). CDR1 SGHRS and CDR2 YFSETQ come from the germline V gene. The length of the CDR3 is 15 residues. Trimming left V 4 bases short and J 1 base short, with 11 bases between. DNA for the CDR3: TGCGCCAGCAGCCGCCGGGGACAGAACACCGGGGAGCTGTTTTTT. Its protein is CASSRRGQNTGELFF.

The chain employs TRBV19 and TRBJ2-3; perhaps TRBD1 as D (5 bases). V shed 3 bases and J shed 3 bases, with 7 bases lying between them. This CDR3 has 13 residues. Germline assignment: CDR1 LNHDA and CDR2 SQIVND (reference sequence). The CDR3 loop reads CASSIQGTDTQYF. The CDR3 DNA follows: TGTGCCAGTAGTATCCAGGGTACAGATACGCAGTATTTT.

The chain combines TRBV25-1 with TRBJ1-2; D might be TRBD1 (5 bases). Deletions cut 6 bases from V and 4 bases from J, with 9 bases between. Germline loops: CDR1 MGHDK, CDR2 SYGVNS. CDR3 length equals 12 residues. As DNA, the CDR3 is TGTGCCAGCAGAGGCGGGGGCTATGGCTACACCTTC. Protein product: CASRGGGYGYTF.

The genes are TRBV7-6 and TRBJ2-3; D is unclear. V shed 1 base and J shed 10 bases, with 6 bases lying between them. The CDR3 sequence is 11 residues long. Germline CDR1 and CDR2: SGHVS and FNYEAQ. The CDR3, as DNA: TGTGCCAGCAGCTTAGTCCCTCCGCAGTATTTT. It is translated as CASSLVPPQYF. Using reference TRBV7-6 and TRBJ2-3 for the parts outside the CDR3, the full variable domain is GAGVSQSPRYKVTKRGQDVALRCDPISGHVSLYWYRQALGQGPEFLTYFNYEAQQDKSGLPNDRFSAERPEGSISTLTIQRTEQRDSAMYRCASSLVPPQYFGPGTRLTVL.

This sequence joins TRBV11-3 and TRBJ2-2; 8 nucleotides align to TRBD1. The CDR3 length is 15 residues. The germline CDR1 and CDR2 sequences are SGHNT and YENEEA. V dropped 5 bases and J dropped 6; count of bases not matched to a gene: 8. This chain's CDR3 is CASSPGQGEAGELFF. Here the CDR3 DNA reads TGTGCCAGCAGCCCTGGACAGGGAGAAGCCGGGGAGCTGTTTTTT.

V usage is TRBV7-8 and J usage is TRBJ1-1; possible D gene TRBD1, 6 bases. There are 16 residues in the CDR3. CDR1 is SGHVS and CDR2 is FQNEAQ in the germline V gene. Trimming cost V 5 bases and J 3 bases, with 19 bases left between them. Here the CDR3 DNA reads TGTGCCAGCAGCCTCGTCGGGACAAGGCCGTACACTGAAGCTTTCTTT. It codes for CASSLVGTRPYTEAFF.

V usage is TRBV7-9 and J usage is TRBJ1-4; D is possibly TRBD1 (5 bases). CDR1 and CDR2 (germline): SEHNR, FQNEAQ (reference sequence). The CDR3 runs to 18 residues. V shed 8 bases and J shed 0 bases, with 22 bases lying between them. The CDR3 protein is CASAGGAALSATNEKLFF. The CDR3 DNA reads as TGTGCCAGCGCTGGGGGTGCCGCTCTTTCTGCAACTAATGAAAAACTGTTTTTT.

The chain recombines TRBV10-1 with TRBJ1-4; 9 bases align to TRBD1. CDR3 length: 13 amino acids. Per the germline V gene, CDR1 is WNHNN and CDR2 is SYGVQD (reference sequence). V lost 4 bases and J lost 8; bases outside the gene matches: 2. CDR3 amino acids: CASSGQGGEKLFF. The CDR3 DNA reads TGCGCCAGCAGTGGACAGGGGGGAGAAAAACTGTTTTTT.

J is TRBJ1-4 and V is TRBV7-9, with 8 bases matching TRBD1. The germline V gene encodes CDR1 SEHNR and CDR2 FQNEAQ (reference sequence). This CDR3 is built from 13 residues. J was trimmed by 10 bases and V by 3 bases; bases with no gene match: 4. In DNA form, the CDR3 reads TGTGCCAGCAGCTTTTTGACAGGGGCAAAACTGTTTTTT. It yields the protein CASSFLTGAKLFF.

The chain links TRBV28 to TRBJ2-7; the D call may be TRBD1 or TRBD2 (6 bases each). V was shortened by 1 base and J by 0 bases, with 10 bases between the two germline ends. Per the germline V gene, CDR1 is MDHEN and CDR2 is SYDVKM. This CDR3 has 15 residues. This CDR3 is CASSLYGGSSYEQYF. The CDR3 DNA follows: TGTGCCAGCAGTTTATACGGGGGCAGCTCCTACGAGCAGTACTTC. The complete variable domain, with remaining parts taken from reference TRBV28 and TRBJ2-7, reads DVKVTQSSRYLVKRTGEKVFLECVQDMDHENMFWYRQDPGLGLRLIYFSYDVKMKEKGDIPEGYSVSREKKERFSLILESASTNQTSMYLCASSLYGGSSYEQYFGPGTRLTVT.

This clone was counted only a few times. The CDR3 DNA reads as TGTGCCAGCACCCAGGGCCATATTTACAATGAGCAGTTCTTC. Translation gives CASTQGHIYNEQFF. The V call is TRBV7-2, the J call TRBJ2-1, with D possibly being TRBD1 (5 bases). CDR1 is SGHTA, CDR2 FQGNSA, per germline. There are 14 residues in the CDR3. Trimming pared 7 bases from V and 4 bases from J, leaving 14 bases between.

The CDR3: CASSLPPFGLAYGYTF. CDR3 bases: TGTGCCAGCAGCTTGCCTCCGTTTGGGCTGGCCTATGGCTACACCTTC. The chain links TRBV4-2 to TRBJ1-2; D is unresolved. Germline loops: CDR1 LGHNA, CDR2 YNFKEQ. The length of the CDR3 is 16 residues. V was pared by 5 bases and J by 4 bases, with 20 bases between.

This sequence joins TRBV5-1 and TRBJ2-1, with unresolved D. V was pared by 9 bases and J by 8 bases, with 18 bases between. In germline, CDR1 is SGHRS, CDR2 YFSETQ. This CDR3 region has 13 residues. As DNA, the CDR3 is TGCGCCACACAGTCCACTCCGAGCGATGAGCAGTTCTTC. Its protein is CATQSTPSDEQFF.

This rearrangement joins TRBV5-1 to TRBJ2-2; no clear D gene. V was shortened by 3 bases and J by 3 bases, with 15 bases between the two germline ends. Germline CDR1 and CDR2: SGHRS and YFSETQ. The CDR3 extends over 16 amino acids. The CDR3 loop reads CASSWAPAPDTGELFF. The CDR3 nucleotides read TGCGCCAGCAGCTGGGCCCCCGCTCCGGACACCGGGGAGCTGTTTTTT.

This CDR3 reads CSVLQGVGGEQYF. The CDR3 region has the DNA TGCAGCGTTCTACAGGGGGTAGGGGGCGAGCAGTACTTC. The V call is TRBV29-1, the J call TRBJ2-7; TRBD1 aligns across 8 bases. CDR3 length: 13 residues. CDR1 is SQVTM and CDR2 is ANQGSEA in the germline V gene. Trimming removed 5 bases from V and 6 bases from J; junction bases left unmatched: 9.

The CDR3 DNA reads as TGTGCCAGCACACGAGAGTTGTGGGAGACCCAGTACTTC. Protein: CASTRELWETQYF. This chain joins TRBV2 and TRBJ2-5; D gene uncertain. The germline V gene has CDR1 SNHLY and CDR2 FYNNEI. The CDR3 is made up of 13 amino acids. The V and J ends lost 7 bases and 5 bases respectively, with 14 bases between them.

The chain recombines TRBV18 with TRBJ2-1, with 8 bases aligning to TRBD2. Germline CDR1 and CDR2: KGHSH and LQKENI. Trimming at V came to 3 bases and at J to 9 bases, leaving 7 bases not matched to a gene. The CDR3 covers 14 residues. The CDR3 DNA sequence: TGTGCCAGCTCACCTCTGCGGGGGGTGGGTGAGCAGTTCTTC. Translating gives CASSPLRGVGEQFF. The complete variable domain, with remaining parts taken from reference TRBV18 and TRBJ2-1, reads NAGVMQNPRHLVRRRGQEARLRCSPMKGHSHVYWYRQLPEEGLKFMVYLQKENIIDESGMPKERFSAEFPKEGPSILRIQQVVRGDSAAYFCASSPLRGVGEQFFGPGTRLTVL.

The chain carries TRBV7-3 and TRBJ2-5, with 8 positions matching TRBD2. CDR3 length: 15 amino acids. The germline V gene encodes CDR1 SGHTA and CDR2 FQGTGA. Trimming removed 4 bases from V and 1 base from J; junction bases left unmatched: 5. The CDR3 DNA reads TGTGCCAGCAGCTGGGCGGGGGGCTTCCAAGAGACCCAGTACTTC. Translation: CASSWAGGFQETQYF.